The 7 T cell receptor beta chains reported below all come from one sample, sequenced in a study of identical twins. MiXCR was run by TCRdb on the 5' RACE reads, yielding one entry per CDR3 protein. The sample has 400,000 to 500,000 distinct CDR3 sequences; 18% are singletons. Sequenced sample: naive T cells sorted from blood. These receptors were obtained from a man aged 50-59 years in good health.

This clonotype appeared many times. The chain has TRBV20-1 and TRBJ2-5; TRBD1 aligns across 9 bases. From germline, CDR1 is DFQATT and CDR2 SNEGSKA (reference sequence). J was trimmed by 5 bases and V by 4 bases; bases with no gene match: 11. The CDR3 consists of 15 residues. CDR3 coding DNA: TGCAGTGCTACTTTGGGGACAGGGCCGGAGGAGACCCAGTACTTC. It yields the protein CSATLGTGPEETQYF.

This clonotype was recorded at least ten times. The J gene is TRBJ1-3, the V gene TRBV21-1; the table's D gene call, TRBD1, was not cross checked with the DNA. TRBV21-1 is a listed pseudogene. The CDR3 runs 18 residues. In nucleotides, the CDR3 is TGTGCCAGCAGCGGAGACGAACCTCTACAGGGTATTGGAAACACCATATATTTT. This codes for CASSGDEPLQGIGNTIYF.

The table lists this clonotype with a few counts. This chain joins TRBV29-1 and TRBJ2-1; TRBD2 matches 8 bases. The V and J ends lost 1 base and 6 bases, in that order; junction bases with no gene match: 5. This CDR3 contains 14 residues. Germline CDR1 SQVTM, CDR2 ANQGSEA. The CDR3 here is CSVEGLAGVNEQFF. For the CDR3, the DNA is TGCAGCGTTGAAGGCCTAGCGGGTGTCAATGAGCAGTTCTTC.

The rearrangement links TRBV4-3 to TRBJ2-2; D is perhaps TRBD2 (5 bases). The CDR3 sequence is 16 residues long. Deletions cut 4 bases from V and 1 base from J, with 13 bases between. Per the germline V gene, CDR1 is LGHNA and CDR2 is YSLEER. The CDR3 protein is CASSRETYRNTGELFF. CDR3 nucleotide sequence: TGCGCCAGCAGCCGGGAGACATACAGGAACACCGGGGAGCTGTTTTTT.

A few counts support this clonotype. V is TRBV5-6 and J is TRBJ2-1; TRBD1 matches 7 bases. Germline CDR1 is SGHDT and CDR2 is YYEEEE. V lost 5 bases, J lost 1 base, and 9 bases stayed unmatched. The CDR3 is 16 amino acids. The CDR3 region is CASSTTGKGSYNEQFF. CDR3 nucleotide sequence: TGTGCCAGCAGTACGACAGGGAAGGGTTCCTACAATGAGCAGTTCTTC.

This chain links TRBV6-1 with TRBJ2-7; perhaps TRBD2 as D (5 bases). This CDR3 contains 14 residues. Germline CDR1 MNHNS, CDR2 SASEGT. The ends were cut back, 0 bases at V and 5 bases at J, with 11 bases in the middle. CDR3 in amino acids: CASSEARASHEQYF. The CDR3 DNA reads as TGTGCCAGCAGTGAAGCGAGGGCTTCCCACGAGCAGTACTTC.

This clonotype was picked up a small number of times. The CDR3 DNA sequence: TGCAGTGCTAGAGATGCTCAGGGTGCAGAGACCCAGTACTTC. It codes for CSARDAQGAETQYF. This chain links TRBV20-1 with TRBJ2-5; D is possibly TRBD1 (5 bases). V was trimmed by 0 bases and J by 4 bases, leaving 12 bases between them. Germline V lookup: CDR1 DFQATT, CDR2 SNEGSKA (reference sequence). This CDR3 contains 14 residues.